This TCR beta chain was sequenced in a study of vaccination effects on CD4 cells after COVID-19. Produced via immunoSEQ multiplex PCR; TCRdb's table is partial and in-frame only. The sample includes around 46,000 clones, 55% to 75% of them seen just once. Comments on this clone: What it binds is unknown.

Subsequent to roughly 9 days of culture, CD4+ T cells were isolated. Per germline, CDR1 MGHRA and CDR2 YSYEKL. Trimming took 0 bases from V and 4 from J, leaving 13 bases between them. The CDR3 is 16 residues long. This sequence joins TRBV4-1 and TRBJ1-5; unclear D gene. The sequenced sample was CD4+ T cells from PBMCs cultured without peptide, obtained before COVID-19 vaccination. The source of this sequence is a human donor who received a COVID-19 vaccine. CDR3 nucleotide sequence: TGCGCCAGCAGCCAAGATCCGACGGCGGCAAATCAGCCCCAGCATTTT. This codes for CASSQDPTAANQPQHF.